This TCR beta chain comes out of a study of CD8 T cells in Susac syndrome. Study outcomes and limitations: Individuals included in the TCR sequencing and HLA analysis were acknowledged by the study to be relatively few in number. Susac-specific public clones in total CD8+ repertoires numbered 15 to 20; in CD8+ TEMRA repertoires, they numbered 5 or 6.

Germline V gives CDR1 MNHEY, CDR2 SVGAGI. The CDR3 contains 16 residues. V was shortened by 0 bases and J by 4 bases, with 15 bases between the two germline ends. Reverse transcription of roughly 0.45 to 1 ug RNA was carried out with random hexamers. MiXCR, applied by TCRdb to the immunoSEQ multiplex PCR reads, yields one record per CDR3 protein. The sample has about 53,000 distinct CDR3 sequences, around 95% seen once; the top ten hold 0.75%. Comments on this clonotype: Its target is unknown.

The V gene is TRBV6-5, the J gene TRBJ1-1; D is possibly TRBD1 (6 bases). The clonotype was recovered from a human donor with Susac syndrome. Sample: CD8+ T cells from PBMCs. CDR3 loop: CASSYSSGGGVTEAFF. The CDR3 DNA is TGTGCCAGCAGTTACTCGTCTGGAGGGGGAGTCACTGAAGCTTTCTTT.